Below are 5 T cell receptor beta chains sequenced from a single sample in a study of long-term antiretroviral therapy in people with HIV. Investigators performed immunoSEQ version v3.0 at survey level. TCRdb keeps only in-frame clones here, not all; method: immunoSEQ multiplex PCR. The sample gives 20,000 or so clones, about three quarters of which show up once; 14% is in the top ten. Sequencing was performed on unsorted PBMCs, taken 2.9 years after starting antiretroviral therapy. Receptors were obtained from a woman aged 25-40 years with HIV.

The gene calls are TRBV2 and TRBJ1-5, with D possibly being TRBD1 (5 bases). V lost 7 bases to trimming and J lost 7 bases, with 17 bases between them. CDR3 length: 14 residues. Germline CDR1 and CDR2: SNHLY and FYNNEI. The CDR3 region has the DNA TGTGCCAGCAAAAGGGGAGACGGCGGGCAGCCCCAGCATTTT. It translates to CASKRGDGGQPQHF. The full variable domain, its missing parts supplied by reference TRBV2 and TRBJ1-5, is EPEVTQTPSHQVTQMGQEVILRCVPISNHLYFYWYRQILGQKVEFLVSFYNNEISEKSEIFDDQFSVERPDGSNFTLKIRSTKLEDSAMYFCASKRGDGGQPQHFGDGTRLSIL.

V and J are TRBV7-2 and TRBJ2-7; D might be TRBD1 (6 bases). The V end lost 4 bases, the J end lost 4 bases, and 14 bases lay between the germline ends. Per germline, CDR1 SGHTA and CDR2 FQGNSA. This CDR3 has 14 amino acids. CDR3 sequence: CASSSGPGVYEQYV. The CDR3 nucleotides read TGTGCCAGCAGCTCCGGACCAGGGGTTTACGAGCAGTACGTC.

The chain combines TRBV6-1 with TRBJ1-1; TRBD1 aligns across 12 bases. Germline-derived CDR1 and CDR2 are MNHNS and SASEGT. V shed 1 base, J shed 4 bases, and the junction held 4 bases outside the gene matches. The CDR3 sequence is 16 residues long. The chain's CDR3 is CASSEGDRGQVTEAFF. The CDR3 DNA reads TGTGCCAGCAGTGAAGGGGACAGGGGGCAGGTCACTGAAGCTTTCTTT.

The chain recombines TRBV11-2 with TRBJ1-5; D unresolved. CDR1 is SGHAT and CDR2 is FQNNGV in the germline V gene. This CDR3 is 15 amino acids long. Trimming shortened V by 1 base and J by 2 bases, and 9 bases separated the two germline ends. In nucleotides, the CDR3 is TGTGCCAGCAGCTTAGCGGGTTATGGCAATCAGCCCCAGCATTTT. Translated, it gives CASSLAGYGNQPQHF.

This clone turned up a few times. The chain links TRBV9 to TRBJ1-1; D is perhaps TRBD1 (6 bases). The germline gives CDR1 SGDLS, CDR2 YYNGEE. The CDR3 totals 15 residues. The V and J ends lost 4 bases and 0 bases respectively, with 13 bases between them. The CDR3 loop is CASSSPDRLNTEAFF. Written as DNA, the CDR3 is TGTGCCAGCAGCTCCCCGGACAGATTGAACACTGAAGCTTTCTTT.